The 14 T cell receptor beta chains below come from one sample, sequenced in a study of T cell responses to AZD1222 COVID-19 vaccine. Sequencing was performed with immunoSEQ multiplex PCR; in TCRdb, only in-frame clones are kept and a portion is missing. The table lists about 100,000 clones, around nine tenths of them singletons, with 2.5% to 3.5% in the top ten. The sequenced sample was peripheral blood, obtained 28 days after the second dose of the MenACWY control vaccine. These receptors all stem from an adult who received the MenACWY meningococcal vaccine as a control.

CDR3 in amino acids: CASSPPGGGDYEQYF. Written as DNA, the CDR3 is TGTGCCAGCTCACCACCGGGTGGAGGGGACTACGAGCAGTACTTC. The chain uses TRBV18 and TRBJ2-7; D is possibly TRBD2 (6 bases). Germline V lookup: CDR1 KGHSH, CDR2 LQKENI. V lost 0 bases to trimming and J lost 3 bases, with 12 bases between them. The CDR3 contains 15 residues.

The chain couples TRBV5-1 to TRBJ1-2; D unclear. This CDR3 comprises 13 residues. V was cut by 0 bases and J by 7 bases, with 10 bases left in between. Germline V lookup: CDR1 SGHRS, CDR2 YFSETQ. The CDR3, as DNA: TGCGCCAGCAGCTTGGACGGGATGGGTGGCTACACCTTC. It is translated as CASSLDGMGGYTF.

CDR3 in DNA: TGTGCCAGCAGCCGAGGGATTACAAGCGATTCACCCCTCCACTTT. This translates into CASSRGITSDSPLHF. The chain couples TRBV6-5 to TRBJ1-6; D gene ambiguous. The CDR3 length is 15 residues. Germline CDR1 is MNHEY and CDR2 is SVGAGI. V gave up 6 bases and J gave up 8 bases, with 17 bases separating them.

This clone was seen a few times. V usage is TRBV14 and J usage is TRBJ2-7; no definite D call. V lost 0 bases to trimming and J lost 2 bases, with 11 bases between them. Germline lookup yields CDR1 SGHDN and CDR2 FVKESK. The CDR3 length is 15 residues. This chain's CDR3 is CASSQEGGNTYEQYF. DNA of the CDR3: TGTGCCAGCAGCCAAGAGGGCGGAAACACCTACGAGCAGTACTTC.

CDR3 region: CASSLDRRGSTEAFF. The CDR3 region has the DNA TGTGCCAGCAGCTTGGATCGGCGTGGGAGCACTGAAGCTTTCTTT. This chain uses TRBV6-5 with TRBJ1-1, with D unresolved. Germline loops: CDR1 MNHEY, CDR2 SVGAGI. V lost 6 bases and J 4 bases, leaving 18 bases between the germline ends. The CDR3 length is 15 residues.

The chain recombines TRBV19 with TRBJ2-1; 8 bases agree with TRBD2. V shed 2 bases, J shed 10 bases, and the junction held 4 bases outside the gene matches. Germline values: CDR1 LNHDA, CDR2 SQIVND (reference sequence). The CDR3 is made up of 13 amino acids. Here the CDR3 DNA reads TGTGCCAGTAGTATATCCGGACTAGCCGAGCAGTTCTTC. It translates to CASSISGLAEQFF.

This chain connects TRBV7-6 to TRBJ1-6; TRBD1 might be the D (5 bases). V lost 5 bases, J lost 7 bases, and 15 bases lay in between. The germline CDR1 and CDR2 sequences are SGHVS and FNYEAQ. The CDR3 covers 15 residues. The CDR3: CASSTGPPGNSPLHF. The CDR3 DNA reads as TGTGCCAGCAGCACGGGACCTCCCGGGAATTCACCCCTCCACTTT. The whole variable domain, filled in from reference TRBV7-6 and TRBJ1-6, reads GAGVSQSPRYKVTKRGQDVALRCDPISGHVSLYWYRQALGQGPEFLTYFNYEAQQDKSGLPNDRFSAERPEGSISTLTIQRTEQRDSAMYRCASSTGPPGNSPLHFGNGTRLTVT.

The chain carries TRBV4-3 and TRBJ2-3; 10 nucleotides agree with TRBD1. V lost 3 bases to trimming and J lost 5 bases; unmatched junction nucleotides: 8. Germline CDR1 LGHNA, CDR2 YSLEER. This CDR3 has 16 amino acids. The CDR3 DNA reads TGCGCCAGCAGCCACCGGACAGGGGGAGGGGGAGATACGCAGTATTTT. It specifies CASSHRTGGGGDTQYF.

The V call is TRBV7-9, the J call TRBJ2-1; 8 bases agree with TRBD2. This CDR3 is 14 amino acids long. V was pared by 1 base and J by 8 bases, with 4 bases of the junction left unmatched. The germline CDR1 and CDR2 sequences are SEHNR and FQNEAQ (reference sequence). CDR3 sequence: CASSLGGTRHEQFF. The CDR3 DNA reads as TGTGCCAGCAGCTTAGGCGGGACTAGGCATGAGCAGTTCTTC.

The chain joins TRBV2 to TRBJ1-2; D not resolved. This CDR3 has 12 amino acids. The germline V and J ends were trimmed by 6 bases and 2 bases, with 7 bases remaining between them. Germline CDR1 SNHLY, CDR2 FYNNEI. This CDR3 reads CASSVQNYGYTF. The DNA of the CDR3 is TGTGCCAGCAGCGTCCAGAACTATGGCTACACCTTC.

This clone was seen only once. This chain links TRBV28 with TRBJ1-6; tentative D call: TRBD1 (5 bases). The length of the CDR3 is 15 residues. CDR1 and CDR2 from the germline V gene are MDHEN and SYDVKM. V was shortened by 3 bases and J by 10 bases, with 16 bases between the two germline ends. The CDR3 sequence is CASSLSQGRTSPLHF. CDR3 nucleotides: TGTGCCAGCAGTTTGAGTCAGGGACGTACCTCACCCCTCCACTTT.

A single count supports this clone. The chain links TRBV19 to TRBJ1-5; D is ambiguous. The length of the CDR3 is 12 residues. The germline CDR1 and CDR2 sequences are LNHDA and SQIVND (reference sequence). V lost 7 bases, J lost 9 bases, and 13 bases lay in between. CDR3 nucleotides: TGTGCCAGTACTGACAACCTGGTGCCCCAGCATTTT. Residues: CASTDNLVPQHF.

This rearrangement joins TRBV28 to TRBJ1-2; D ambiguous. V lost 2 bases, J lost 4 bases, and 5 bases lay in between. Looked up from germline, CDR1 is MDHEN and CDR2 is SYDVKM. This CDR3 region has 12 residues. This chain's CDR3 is CASSLGGYGYTF. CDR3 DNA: TGTGCCAGCAGTTTAGGCGGCTATGGCTACACCTTC.

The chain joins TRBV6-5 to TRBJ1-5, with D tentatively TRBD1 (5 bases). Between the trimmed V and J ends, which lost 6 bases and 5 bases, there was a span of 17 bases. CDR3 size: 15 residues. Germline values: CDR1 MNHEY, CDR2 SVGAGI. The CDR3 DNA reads TGTGCCAGCAGGGACCAGGGTTCAGGACATCAGCCCCAGCATTTT. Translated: CASRDQGSGHQPQHF.